One and the same sample provided the 10 T cell receptor beta chains below, sequenced in a study of CD8 T cells in ankylosing spondylitis (dated by TCRdb to about 2017). General findings and caveats noted by the study authors: Blood from ankylosing spondylitis patients appeared to be characterized by a TCR beta motif composed of about eight highly homologous amino acid variants.

No antigens are known for them. The receptor library was made with 5' RACE. Sequencing instrument: Illumina HiSeq 2500. TCRdb reanalyzed the raw reads on its own, using fastp at Q25 for trimming and MiXCR for clone calling, and kept in-frame beta chains. Rows are combined by CDR3 protein, so each entry shows the most common genes and DNA. For this sample the table gives a few hundred thousand distinct CDR3 sequences, of which around 17% were detected only once. About 42% of the sample is held by the ten biggest clonotypes. Sequenced: blood, either unsorted or a sorted T cell fraction (not recorded which). The receptors here all came from a male donor with ankylosing spondylitis.

The rearrangement joins TRBV11-2 to TRBJ2-7; 10 bases are a match to TRBD1. Unmatched junction bases numbered 8, after V lost 4 bases and J lost 5 bases. The germline gives CDR1 SGHAT, CDR2 FQNNGV. The CDR3 length is 15 residues. The CDR3 coding sequence is TGTGCCAGCAGCTCGACCGGGACAGGGGACCACGAGCAGTACTTC. Its translation is CASSSTGTGDHEQYF.

The chain carries TRBV7-9 and TRBJ2-5, with D possibly TRBD1 on 6 matching bases. The CDR3 covers 14 residues. Per germline, CDR1 SEHNR and CDR2 FQNEAQ (reference sequence). V lost 6 bases and J 7 bases, leaving 18 bases between the germline ends. The CDR3 DNA follows: TGTGCCAGCAGATTATCCCCAGGGGAAGGGACCCAGTACTTC. Translation: CASRLSPGEGTQYF.

There are many counts of this clonotype. The J gene is TRBJ2-2, the V gene TRBV4-1; D uncertain. This CDR3 has 15 amino acids. Looked up from germline, CDR1 is MGHRA and CDR2 is YSYEKL. Trimming stripped 1 base from V and 4 bases from J, with 10 bases between. The CDR3 nucleotides read TGCGCCAGCAGCCAAGTCCCCAGTGGCACCGGGGAGCTGTTTTTT. Its protein product is CASSQVPSGTGELFF.

The rearrangement joins TRBV5-6 to TRBJ1-4, with D unclear. Germline-derived CDR1 and CDR2 are SGHDT and YYEEEE. V gave up 0 bases and J gave up 8 bases, with 20 bases separating them. The CDR3 has 17 amino acids. The DNA of the CDR3 is TGTGCCAGCAGCTTGGCCGTTGGATCCCTGCTGGGGGAAAAACTGTTTTTT. This gives the protein CASSLAVGSLLGEKLFF.

This clonotype was picked up a small number of times. The chain combines TRBV6-5 with TRBJ2-1; 10 bases agree with TRBD2. J gave up 5 bases and V 3 bases, and 4 bases lay outside the gene matches. Looked up from germline, CDR1 is MNHEY and CDR2 is SVGAGI. The CDR3 sequence is 15 residues long. DNA for the CDR3: TGTGCCAGCAGTTATTCTAGCGGGAGTAACAATGAGCAGTTCTTC. Translating gives CASSYSSGSNNEQFF.

The CDR3 loop is CASSSGRWGDTEAFF. In nucleotides, the CDR3 is TGTGCCAGCAGCAGTGGGAGGTGGGGGGACACTGAAGCTTTCTTT. J is TRBJ1-1 and V is TRBV7-2; a possible D gene is TRBD1 (5 bases). The ends were cut back, 5 bases at V and 3 bases at J, with 16 bases in the middle. Germline V gives CDR1 SGHTA, CDR2 FQGNSA. The CDR3 consists of 15 residues.

This CDR3 reads CASSYSRDSNQPQHF. In DNA form, the CDR3 reads TGTGCCAGCAGTTACTCGAGGGACAGTAATCAGCCCCAGCATTTT. This rearrangement joins TRBV6-5 to TRBJ1-5; 7 bases align to TRBD1. Germline V gene data show CDR1 as MNHEY and CDR2 as SVGAGI. The V segment lost 0 bases and the J segment 4 bases; nucleotides outside the gene matches: 3. The CDR3 has 15 residues.

The chain couples TRBV11-1 to TRBJ2-1; TRBD2 aligns across 12 bases. V lost 5 bases, J lost 7 bases, and 18 bases stayed unmatched. This CDR3 is built from 19 residues. CDR1 SGHAT and CDR2 FQDESV come from the germline V gene (reference sequence). The CDR3 DNA reads TGTGCCAGCAGCCCCACCCCTTCCGGGACTAGCGGGTTGGTAAATGAGCAGTTCTTC. It translates to CASSPTPSGTSGLVNEQFF.

This clonotype has a handful of counts. The chain employs TRBV9 and TRBJ2-6; possibly TRBD2 for D (6 bases). Germline CDR1 reads SGDLS; CDR2 reads YYNGEE. V gave up 4 bases and J gave up 12 bases, with 8 bases separating them. The CDR3 consists of 11 residues. CDR3 amino acids: CASSLGGVLTF. The CDR3 coding sequence is TGTGCCAGCAGCCTCGGGGGCGTCCTGACTTTC.

The chain is built from TRBV6-5 and TRBJ1-2, with D unresolved. This CDR3 region has 13 residues. Per the germline V gene, CDR1 is MNHEY and CDR2 is SVGAGI. The V end lost 0 bases, the J end lost 4 bases, and 6 bases lay between the germline ends. CDR3 DNA sequence: TGTGCCAGCAGTTACTCTCCAGGCTATGGCTACACCTTC. This sequence encodes CASSYSPGYGYTF.